This T cell receptor beta chain appears in the sequencing data of a study of beta chain features in type 1 diabetes. At the level of the study: Across the samples, around 110,000,000 sorted cells were examined in total.

The CDR3 covers 14 residues. Trimming took off 7 bases at V and 4 bases at J, with 14 bases between the two ends. CDR1 and CDR2 (germline): MDHEN, SYDVKM. Reverse transcribing all isolated RNA meant expressed TCRB transcripts were sequenced. Clones were read by immunoSEQ multiplex PCR, and TCRdb kept only the in-frame ones, dropping some. The table lists about 150,000 clones, about 8.1% of them singletons, with 0.55% to 0.65% in the top ten. The clonotype comes from a man younger than 35 in good health. This sequence joins TRBV28 and TRBJ2-1; weak D call: TRBD2 (5 bases). The sample consisted of central memory CD4+ T cells from blood. Written as DNA, the CDR3 is TGTGCCAGCACTCCCCGAGCGGCTTACAATGAGCAGTTCTTC. It encodes CASTPRAAYNEQFF.